This paragraph reports one TCR beta chain. Its antigen remains unknown. These data originate in a study of CD8 T cells in ankylosing spondylitis. Study-wide findings and caveats: Seven or eight highly homologous variants formed a TCR beta motif that appeared characteristic of ankylosing spondylitis blood.

Quantitative 5'-RACE with molecular barcodes generated TCR beta libraries. A single record per CDR3 protein comes from TCRdb applying MiXCR to the 5' RACE reads. The table lists 750,000 to 850,000 distinct CDR3 sequences, over 9.5% of them singletons. Trimming cost V 4 bases and J 4 bases, with 18 bases left between them. Per germline, CDR1 SQVTM and CDR2 ANQGSEA. The length of the CDR3 is 15 residues. The genes are TRBV29-1 and TRBJ2-3; tentative D call: TRBD2 (6 bases). Sequences were obtained from blood, either unsorted or a sorted T cell fraction (not recorded which). The sequence came from a male donor with ankylosing spondylitis. The CDR3 reads CSVGLRAGRPDTQYF. The CDR3 coding sequence is TGCAGCGTTGGGCTCAGGGCGGGGAGGCCAGATACGCAGTATTTT.